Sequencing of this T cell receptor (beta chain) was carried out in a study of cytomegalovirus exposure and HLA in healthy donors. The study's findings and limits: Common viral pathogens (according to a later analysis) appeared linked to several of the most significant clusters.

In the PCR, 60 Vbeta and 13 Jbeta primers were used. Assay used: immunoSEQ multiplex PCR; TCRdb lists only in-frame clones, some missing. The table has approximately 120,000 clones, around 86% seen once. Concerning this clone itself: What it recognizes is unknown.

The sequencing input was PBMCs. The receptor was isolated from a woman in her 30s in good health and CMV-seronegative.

The CDR3 spells CASKPRPGNTIYF. The CDR3 nucleotides are TGTGCCAGCAAACCCAGGCCTGGAAACACCATATATTTT. The chain uses TRBV19 and TRBJ1-3; D gene unclear. CDR3 size: 13 residues. Per germline, CDR1 LNHDA and CDR2 SQIVND (reference sequence). Trimming pared 9 bases from V and 2 bases from J, leaving 11 bases between.